What follows are 6 T cell receptor beta chains derived from one specimen sequenced in a study of beta chain features in type 1 diabetes. Expressed TCRB transcripts were sequenced because the isolated RNA had all been reverse transcribed beforehand. Some clones are missing from TCRdb's copy, which holds only in-frame ones; the method was immunoSEQ multiplex PCR. Of fewer than 70,000 clones in the sample, about 60% were seen once. Points from the study as a whole: People with Type 1 diabetes carried modestly yet significantly shorter TCRB CDR3s in all four CD4+ subsets.

Their cognate antigens are unknown. Sequenced input: stem cell memory CD4+ T cells from blood. Every receptor here comes from a woman aged 25 to 39 with type 1 diabetes.

V and J are TRBV28 and TRBJ1-2; maybe TRBD1 (6 bases). Germline CDR1 and CDR2: MDHEN and SYDVKM. CDR3 length: 15 amino acids. Trimming took 5 bases from V and 1 from J, leaving 14 bases between them. CDR3: CASSTDAGDNYGYTF. The CDR3 DNA is TGTGCCAGCAGTACAGATGCAGGGGATAACTATGGCTACACCTTC.

V is TRBV5-4 and J is TRBJ2-3; TRBD2 matches at 12 bases. With 4 bases clipped from V and 8 bases from J, the junction kept 11 bases outside the gene matches. Per the germline V gene, CDR1 is SGHNT and CDR2 is YYREEE (reference sequence). The CDR3 totals 16 residues. CDR3 sequence reads: CASSTGLAGRSGTQYF. The CDR3, as DNA: TGTGCCAGCAGCACGGGACTAGCGGGTCGGAGTGGTACGCAGTATTTT.

This clone was seen a few times. The chain links TRBV28 to TRBJ2-3; 7 positions agree with TRBD2. J gave up 1 base and V 7 bases, and 5 bases lay outside the gene matches. This CDR3 has 14 amino acids. Germline CDR1 MDHEN, CDR2 SYDVKM. CDR3 sequence reads: CASMGGRGTDTQYF. The DNA for the CDR3 is TGTGCCAGCATGGGAGGGAGGGGCACAGATACGCAGTATTTT.

This chain connects TRBV19 to TRBJ2-7; tentatively, D is TRBD2 (5 bases). V lost 2 bases and J lost 6, with 20 bases in between. From germline, CDR1 is LNHDA and CDR2 SQIVND (reference sequence). This CDR3 comprises 16 residues. DNA of the CDR3: TGTGCCAGTAGTATACCCGGGATGGTGCAAGGCAGCGAGCAGTACTTC. Its protein product is CASSIPGMVQGSEQYF.

The rearrangement uses TRBV2 and TRBJ1-2; a possible D gene is TRBD1 (5 bases). Germline loops: CDR1 SNHLY, CDR2 FYNNEI. This CDR3 has 12 amino acids. Trimming removed 3 bases at V and 8 bases at J, with 10 bases between. CDR3 coding DNA: TGTGCCAGCAGTGACTGGGGGGTAGGCTACACCTTC. This sequence encodes CASSDWGVGYTF.

The V gene is TRBV19, the J gene TRBJ2-3; TRBD1 matches 8 bases. In germline, CDR1 is LNHDA, CDR2 SQIVND (reference sequence). The V gene end was trimmed by 7 bases and the J gene end by 2 bases; junction bases not matched to a gene: 2. The CDR3 is 13 amino acids. The CDR3 here is CASTTGDTDTQYF. For the CDR3, the DNA is TGTGCCAGTACGACAGGGGACACAGATACGCAGTATTTT.